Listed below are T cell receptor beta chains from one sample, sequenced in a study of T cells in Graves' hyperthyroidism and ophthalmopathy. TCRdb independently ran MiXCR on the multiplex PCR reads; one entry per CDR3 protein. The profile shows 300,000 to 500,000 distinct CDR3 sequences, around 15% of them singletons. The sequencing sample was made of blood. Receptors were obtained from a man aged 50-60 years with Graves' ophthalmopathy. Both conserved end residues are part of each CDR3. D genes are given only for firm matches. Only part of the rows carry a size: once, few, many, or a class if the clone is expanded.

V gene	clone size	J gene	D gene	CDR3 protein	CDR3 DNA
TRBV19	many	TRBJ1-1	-	CASRPGRNTEAFF	TGTGCCAGTAGACCGGGGAGGAACACTGAAGCTTTCTTT
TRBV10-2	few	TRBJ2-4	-	CASSEMGRHIQYF	TGCGCCAGCAGTGAGATGGGGCGGCACATTCAGTACTTC
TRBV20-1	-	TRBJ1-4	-	CSGVQGYNEKLFF	TGCAGTGGTGTTCAGGGATATAATGAAAAACTGTTTTTT
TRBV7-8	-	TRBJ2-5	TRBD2	CASSGVAGLETQYF	TGTGCCAGCAGCGGAGTAGCGGGATTAGAGACCCAGTACTTC
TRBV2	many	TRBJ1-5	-	CASIPDSNQPQHF	TGTGCCAGCATCCCAGATAGCAATCAGCCCCAGCATTTT
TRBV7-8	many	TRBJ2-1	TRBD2	CASSSGLAGGNNEQFF	TGTGCCAGCAGCTCGGGACTAGCGGGAGGGAACAATGAACAGTTCTTC
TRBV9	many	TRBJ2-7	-	CASSEHAGEPYEQYF	TGTGCCAGCAGCGAACATGCCGGGGAGCCCTACGAGCAGTACTTC
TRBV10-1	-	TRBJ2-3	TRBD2	CASSALAGGPGTQYF	TGCGCCAGCAGTGCCCTAGCGGGAGGGCCGGGCACGCAGTATTTT
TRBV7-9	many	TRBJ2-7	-	CASSHATYEQYF	TGTGCCAGCAGCCACGCGACCTATGAGCAGTACTTC
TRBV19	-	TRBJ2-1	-	CASSVEAEQFF	TGTGCCAGTAGCGTTGAGGCTGAGCAGTTCTTC
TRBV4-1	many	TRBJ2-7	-	CASSRFRVDEQYF	TGCGCCAGCAGCCGATTCAGAGTCGACGAGCAGTACTTC
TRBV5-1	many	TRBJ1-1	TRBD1	CASSGGTVNTEAFF	TGCGCCAGCAGCGGAGGGACAGTGAACACTGAAGCTTTCTTT
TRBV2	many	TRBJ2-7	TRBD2	CASIGGRYEQYF	TGTGCCAGCATCGGCGGGAGATACGAGCAGTACTTC
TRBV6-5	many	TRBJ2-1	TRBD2	CASSYRGTSLDEQFF	TGTGCCAGCAGTTACCGAGGGACTAGTCTCGATGAGCAGTTCTTC
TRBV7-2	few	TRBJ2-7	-	CASSLPGQGSTLRF	TGTGCCAGCAGCTTGCCGGGACAAGGGTCTACTCTCCGATTC
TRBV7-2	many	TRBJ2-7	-	CASSSGRRGGQYF	TGTGCCAGCAGCTCCGGACGAAGGGGGGGGCAGTACTTC
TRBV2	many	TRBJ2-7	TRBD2	CASYFPGTSVDEQYF	TGTGCCAGCTATTTCCCCGGGACTAGCGTTGACGAGCAGTACTTC
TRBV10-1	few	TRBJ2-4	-	CASSKTGTAQYF	TGCGCCAGCAGCAAAACCGGGACCGCTCAGTACTTC
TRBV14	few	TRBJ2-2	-	CASSPTWGSTGELFF	TGTGCCAGCAGCCCGACGTGGGGTTCCACCGGGGAGCTGTTTTTT
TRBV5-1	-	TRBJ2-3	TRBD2	CASSTLAGDPTDTQYF	TGCGCCAGCAGCACGCTAGCGGGAGACCCCACAGATACGCAGTATTTT
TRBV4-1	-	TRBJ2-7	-	CASSQEVGVWSYEQYF	TGCGCCAGCAGCCAAGAGGTGGGGGTATGGTCCTACGAGCAGTACTTC
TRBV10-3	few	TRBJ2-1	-	CAISGIGGADEQFF	TGTGCCATCAGTGGTATAGGGGGGGCGGACGAGCAGTTCTTC